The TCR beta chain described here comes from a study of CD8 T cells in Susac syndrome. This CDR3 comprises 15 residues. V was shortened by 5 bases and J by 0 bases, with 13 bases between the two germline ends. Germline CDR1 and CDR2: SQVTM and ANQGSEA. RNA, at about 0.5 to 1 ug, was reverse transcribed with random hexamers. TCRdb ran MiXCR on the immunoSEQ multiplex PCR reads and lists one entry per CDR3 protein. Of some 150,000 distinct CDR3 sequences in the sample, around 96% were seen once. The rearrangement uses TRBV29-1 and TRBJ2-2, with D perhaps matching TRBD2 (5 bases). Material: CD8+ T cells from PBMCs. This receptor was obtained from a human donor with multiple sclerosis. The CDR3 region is CSVLGADSNTGELFF. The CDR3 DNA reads TGCAGCGTTCTCGGAGCGGACTCGAACACCGGGGAGCTGTTTTTT.